Each of the 10 T cell receptor beta chains below was sequenced from the same sample in a study of blood T cells in healthy people across ages. Using a J-beta primer mix together with a sample-barcoded 5' primer, a second PCR was run for about 6 to 11 cycles. TCRdb independently ran MiXCR on the 5' RACE reads; one entry per CDR3 protein. The sample yields roughly 1,700,000 distinct CDR3 sequences, 28% seen once. Material for sequencing was blood. The receptors here all came from a young woman in good health.

This clonotype was detected ten times or more. The chain has TRBV3-1 and TRBJ1-6; D is unresolved. Germline CDR1 is LGHDT and CDR2 is YNNKEL (reference sequence). V lost 0 bases and J 6 bases, leaving 0 bases between the germline ends. The CDR3 is 12 amino acids. For the CDR3, the DNA is TGTGCCAGCAGCCAAGATAATTCACCCCTCCACTTT. Residues: CASSQDNSPLHF.

This clonotype has more than one count but fewer than ten. The chain links TRBV20-1 to TRBJ2-6, with D possibly being TRBD2 (5 bases). Between the trimmed V and J ends, which lost 0 bases and 2 bases, there was a span of 11 bases. The CDR3 runs to 16 residues. Germline assignment: CDR1 DFQATT and CDR2 SNEGSKA (reference sequence). CDR3 protein: CSARDVSAAGANVLTF. The DNA for the CDR3 is TGCAGTGCTAGAGATGTTTCAGCGGCTGGGGCCAACGTCCTGACTTTC.

This clonotype was picked up many times. The chain combines TRBV9 with TRBJ2-7; D is ambiguous. This CDR3 contains 14 residues. Trimming removed 2 bases from V and 1 base from J, with 10 bases in between. Germline values: CDR1 SGDLS, CDR2 YYNGEE. Written as DNA, the CDR3 is TGTGCCAGCAGCGTGACCCCTTCGTCCTACGAGCAGTACTTC. It translates to CASSVTPSSYEQYF. Combining the CDR3 with reference TRBV9 and TRBJ2-7 gives the whole variable domain DSGVTQTPKHLITATGQRVTLRCSPRSGDLSVYWYQQSLDQGLQFLIQYYNGEERAKGNILERFSAQQFPDLHSELNLSSLELGDSALYFCASSVTPSSYEQYFGPGTRLTVT.

V is TRBV6-1 and J is TRBJ2-2, with a tentative D call TRBD1 (12 bases). The CDR3 has 17 amino acids. Germline V gene sequence: CDR1 MNHNS, CDR2 SASEGT. The V gene lost 6 bases and the J gene lost 8 bases, with 25 bases spanning the gap. The CDR3: CASRRDRGRLAGGELFF. CDR3 nucleotide sequence: TGTGCCAGCAGGCGGGACAGGGGGCGACTAGCGGGAGGGGAGCTGTTTTTT.

This clonotype was observed a handful of times. V and J are TRBV6-5 and TRBJ2-3, with D perhaps assigned TRBD1 or TRBD2 (6 bases each). The CDR3 spans 18 residues. Trimming took off 2 bases at V and 3 bases at J, with 21 bases between the two ends. Germline V CDR1 and CDR2: MNHEY, SVGAGI. The CDR3 DNA follows: TGTGCCAGCAGTTACGGGGGGTTAGGGGGAAGGGAAACAGATACGCAGTATTTT. This codes for CASSYGGLGGRETDTQYF.

This clonotype has a handful of counts. V gene TRBV28 combines with J gene TRBJ2-5; possibly TRBD2 for D (6 bases). The CDR3 has 12 residues. Germline-derived CDR1 and CDR2 are MDHEN and SYDVKM. Between the trimmed V and J ends, which lost 5 bases and 11 bases, there was a span of 15 bases. CDR3 region: CASSPERREQYF. The CDR3 coding sequence is TGTGCCAGCAGTCCGGAGAGGAGGGAGCAGTACTTC. Based on the CDR3 plus reference TRBV28 and TRBJ2-5, the full variable domain is DVKVTQSSRYLVKRTGEKVFLECVQDMDHENMFWYRQDPGLGLRLIYFSYDVKMKEKGDIPEGYSVSREKKERFSLILESASTNQTSMYLCASSPERREQYFGPGTRLLVL.

The rearrangement uses TRBV5-1 and TRBJ1-3; TRBD1 matches 10 bases. Germline-derived CDR1 and CDR2 are SGHRS and YFSETQ. V shed 4 bases, J shed 3 bases, and the junction held 4 bases outside the gene matches. The CDR3 is made up of 15 amino acids. The CDR3 loop reads CASSLGTGDGNTIYF. For the CDR3, the DNA is TGCGCCAGCAGCCTCGGGACAGGGGATGGAAACACCATATATTTT.

The gene calls are TRBV15 and TRBJ1-4; a possible D gene is TRBD1 (5 bases). V was shortened by 0 bases and J by 6 bases, with 11 bases between the two germline ends. This CDR3 has 15 amino acids. The germline gives CDR1 LNHNV, CDR2 YYDKDF (reference sequence). In DNA, the CDR3 is TGTGCCACCAGCAGAGAGTCAGGGTGGGATGAAAAACTGTTTTTT. It is translated as CATSRESGWDEKLFF.

This clonotype was seen more than once but under ten times. Just one base apart from a much larger clone, this may be a read error. The chain couples TRBV9 to TRBJ2-5; D call uncertain. Germline values: CDR1 SGDLS, CDR2 YYNGEE. This CDR3 region has 14 residues. Trimming stripped 3 bases from V and 11 bases from J, with 20 bases between. The CDR3 DNA follows: TGTGCCAGCAGCGGAGCTACCGCCGACGGTGGTCAGTACTTC. This encodes CASSGATADGGQYF.

The chain uses TRBV3-1 and TRBJ2-1; 16 positions agree with TRBD2. This CDR3 contains 18 residues. The ends lost 6 bases at V and 2 bases at J; junction bases unmatched: 7. Per germline, CDR1 LGHDT and CDR2 YNNKEL (reference sequence). CDR3 nucleotides: TGTGCCAGCAGTCGGGGACTAGCGGGAGGGCCGCCCTACAATGAGCAGTTCTTC. It codes for CASSRGLAGGPPYNEQFF.